This is a list of T cell receptor beta chains from one sample in a study of cytomegalovirus exposure and HLA in healthy donors. Data came from immunoSEQ multiplex PCR; TCRdb stores just in-frame clones and leaves some out. This sample's table reports 80,000 to 100,000 clones. Sequenced input: PBMCs. The receptors come from a man aged 45-65 years in good health and CMV-seropositive. The CDR3 runs from the conserved cysteine through the conserved F or W. Each record gives: V gene, J gene, D gene, CDR3 DNA, CDR3 protein. A D gene is named only where the DNA matches it firmly.

TRBV23-1	TRBJ1-4	TRBD1	TGCGCCAGCAGTCTCCCGGACAGGGGTAATGAAAAACTGTTTTTT	CASSLPDRGNEKLFF
TRBV6-1	TRBJ2-2	TRBD2	TGTGCCAGCAGTGAAGGGTCTAGCGGGATGTCCCCCCGCGGGGAGCTGTTTTTT	CASSEGSSGMSPRGELFF
TRBV25-1	TRBJ2-5	TRBD2	TGTGCCAGCAGTGAGTGGGGAGGGCGAGAGACCCAGTACTTC	CASSEWGGRETQYF
TRBV27	TRBJ2-7	NA	TGTGCCAGCAGTTTAACCGAGAGCGTCGGCTACGAGCAGTACTTC	CASSLTESVGYEQYF
TRBV5-6	TRBJ1-2	TRBD1	TGTGCCAGCAGACCCAAAAACAGGGGCGGCTACACCTTC	CASRPKNRGGYTF
TRBV6-1	TRBJ1-1	NA	TGTGCCAGCACTGTACAGGGGAACACTGAAGCTTTCTTT	CASTVQGNTEAFF
TRBV6-5	TRBJ1-1	NA	TGTGCCAGCAGTTACGAGGGAGAGAACACTGAAGCTTTCTTT	CASSYEGENTEAFF
TRBV27	TRBJ1-2	TRBD1	TGTGCCAGCAGTTCGGGACAGGGGGTGGGAGGCTACACCTTC	CASSSGQGVGGYTF
TRBV10-3	TRBJ2-1	TRBD2	TGTGCCATCGGAGCGGGAGGTGAGCAGTTCTTC	CAIGAGGEQFF
TRBV9	TRBJ1-2	TRBD1	TGTGCCAGCAGCACTCGGACAGGCTATGGCTACACCTTC	CASSTRTGYGYTF
TRBV19	TRBJ2-6	NA	TGTGCCAGTAGCCCGAGGAGAACAGGAGCGTCTGGGGCCAACGTCCTGACTTTC	CASSPRRTGASGANVLTF
TRBV30	TRBJ1-1	NA	TGTGTCTTAGGGGGTACTGAAGCTTTCTTT	CVLGGTEAFF
TRBV9	TRBJ1-2	TRBD1	TGTGCCAGCAGCTCATTGGGACAGGGCGGCGGCTACACCTTC	CASSSLGQGGGYTF
TRBV11-3	TRBJ2-1	NA	TGTGCCAGCAGCTTAGTGATTACGATCGCTAGCGAGCAGTTCTTC	CASSLVITIASEQFF
TRBV18	TRBJ2-1	TRBD2	TGTGCCAGCTCACCGTACTTGACTAGCCCACCTGATGAGCAGTTCTTC	CASSPYLTSPPDEQFF
TRBV25-1	TRBJ1-2	NA	TGTGCCAGCAGTGCCCGGGACTCCATAGGCTACACCTTC	CASSARDSIGYTF
TRBV30	TRBJ1-2	TRBD1	TGTGCCTGGAGCTGGACAGGGGGATATGGCTACACCTTC	CAWSWTGGYGYTF
TRBV18	TRBJ1-1	TRBD1	TGTGCCAGCTCACCACAATCAGGGGGCAGCATGAACACTGAAGCTTTCTTT	CASSPQSGGSMNTEAFF
TRBV9	TRBJ1-1	NA	TGTGCCAGCAGCGTTTGGGGCGGGGGGAACACTGAAGCTTTCTTT	CASSVWGGGNTEAFF
TRBV18	TRBJ2-3	NA	TGTGCCAGCTCACCACAAGCTTCAGATACGCAGTATTTT	CASSPQASDTQYF
TRBV11-3	TRBJ2-1	NA	TGTGCCAGCAGCTCAGTAAGGGTAGCGAATGAGCAGTTCTTC	CASSSVRVANEQFF
TRBV9	TRBJ2-2	NA	TGTGCCAGCAGCGCCTCTAGCACAGCCGGGGAGCTGTTTTTT	CASSASSTAGELFF
TRBV30	TRBJ2-7	NA	TGTGCCTGGAGTGCCATGGGGCTAGACGAGCAGTACTTC	CAWSAMGLDEQYF